This record looks at one T cell receptor beta chain sequence and its context. This clonotype has only a few counts. The target of this receptor is not known. It has no much larger one-base neighbor in the sample; base qualities were not kept. These data are taken from a study of T-cell memory formation after mild COVID-19 (dated by TCRdb to 2020 to 2023). Describing the broader study: TCR sequence clusters from the two donors were found to be largely donor specific. T-cell clones expanding and contracting after mild COVID-19 in two donors were tracked by longitudinal TCRalpha and TCRbeta repertoire sequencing. The cohort comprised two young, previously healthy adult volunteers, one female and one male. Overall results and qualifications from the work: Whether the second-wave clones peaking on day 37 were SARS-CoV-2 specific was not confirmed. Balanced CD4/CD8 phenotypes were observed for clones contracting from day 15 to 85, whereas a bias towards CD4+ was observed for a second wave of clones expanding from day 15 to 37. Contracting CD4+ clones were located mainly in the CM and EM memory subsets, whereas CD8+ clones were found to be enriched in EMRA. Some responding clones were found in pre-infection memory, which suggests that pre-existing cross-reactive memory T cells took part in the SARS-CoV-2 response. Only two mild cases were covered by the study, and larger cohorts that include severe cases with pre-infection samples were considered necessary.

Sequencing was performed on an Illumina NovaSeq 6000. cDNA libraries for TCRalpha and TCRbeta were prepared by 5'RACE using constant-segment primers, with sample barcodes and unique molecular identifiers added. Trizol reagent was used to extract RNA from every sample. Libraries were amplified in two PCR steps, with a second sample barcode and Illumina TruSeq adapters added in the second step. Sequencing of libraries was performed on an Illumina NovaSeq with 2 x 150 bp paired-end reads. In the authors' own workflow: Demultiplexing of reads and collapsing into UMI-guided consensus sequences were performed with migec v1.2.7. Using mixcr v2.1.11, UMI consensuses were aligned to TRA and TRB V and J templates and then assembled into clonotypes. A clonotype was counted as expanded or contracted only when both edgeR and NoisET called the clonotype significant, with the noise models trained on biological replicates. edgeR calls used a false discovery rate-adjusted p below 0.01 and a log2 fold-change threshold of 1. As an exploratory analysis of dynamics, max-normalized trajectories of the 1000 most abundant clonotypes were examined by PCA with hierarchical clustering. Each responding clone was given a CD4 or CD8 phenotype based on the CD4+ and CD8+ repertoires, which had been sequenced separately. TCRdb passed the public sequencing reads through fastp at Q25 and MiXCR, retaining productive beta sequences. Each CDR3 protein appears once, grouped with its most common genes and DNA. The V and J calls come from TCRdb's annotation, not from the publication. The sample contains 100,000 or so distinct CDR3 sequences, 11% of them found a single time. The top ten clones comprise 40% of the sample.

Ficoll-Paque density gradient centrifugation was the method used to isolate PBMCs. V loses 0 bases of germline sequence and J loses 3 bases, and the interval between the two ends is 12 bases. The CDR3 starts with the cysteine, ends with the phenylalanine, and has 16 residues. The DNA shown is the 48-base CDR3, in frame from base 1. The germline V gene yields LGHNA for CDR1 and YNFKEQ for CDR2. This receptor chain uses TRBV4-2 and TRBJ1-5; the D gene is not confidently resolved. The clonotype comes from a man younger than 35 who had mild COVID-19 (a few samples of this study predate the infection). The sample titles of this study are shuffled in the database, so cell type and time point are left out; the donor was told from shared clones. The sample was PBMCs or a T cell subset sorted from them (not recorded which). The CDR3 is CASSQELGVVNQPQHF. The DNA sequence is TGTGCCAGCAGCCAAGAACTGGGTGTTGTCAATCAGCCCCAGCATTTT.